These 12 T cell receptor beta chains originate from one sample sequenced in a study of shared clonotypes between healthy human individuals. Clones were read by immunoSEQ multiplex PCR, and TCRdb kept only the in-frame ones, dropping some. Of millions of clones detected, over 85% appear once; the ten largest clones hold roughly 0.36%. What was sequenced was naive CD4+ T cells from PBMCs. The subset is: CD45RA+ positively selected. Receptors originate from a man aged 18-30 years in good health. Some clones in this sample may be carry-over from other donors' samples.

V gene TRBV5-1 combines with J gene TRBJ1-1; D gene ambiguous. This CDR3 spans 16 amino acids. With 4 bases removed from V and 0 bases from J, the gap between germline ends came to 16 bases. Germline V gene data show CDR1 as SGHRS and CDR2 as YFSETQ. In DNA, the CDR3 is TGCGCCAGCAGCGGGCAGATCGGGCAGATGAACACTGAAGCTTTCTTT. This encodes CASSGQIGQMNTEAFF.

The chain is built from TRBV28 and TRBJ2-1; perhaps TRBD2 as D (7 bases). The length of the CDR3 is 15 residues. Germline lookup yields CDR1 MDHEN and CDR2 SYDVKM. V dropped 2 bases and J dropped 4 bases, with 12 bases sitting between them. CDR3 DNA: TGTGCCAGCAGTTTACCGAGGGGGGGGTACAATGAGCAGTTCTTC. This encodes CASSLPRGGYNEQFF.

J is TRBJ1-2 and V is TRBV7-2, with a possible D match to TRBD1 (5 bases). From germline, CDR1 is SGHTA and CDR2 FQGNSA. This CDR3 spans 17 amino acids. The V and J ends lost 2 bases and 6 bases respectively, with 22 bases between them. CDR3 DNA sequence: TGTGCCAGCAGCTTAACTGGGGGGTCAGGGAGCATTAATGGCTACACCTTC. Protein product: CASSLTGGSGSINGYTF.

A remark on this clone: Other nucleotide sequences from this sample produce the same CDR3. The rearrangement uses TRBV9 and TRBJ2-1; no definite D call. This CDR3 is 13 amino acids long. Trimming stripped 0 bases from V and 4 bases from J, with 5 bases between. Per the germline V gene, CDR1 is SGDLS and CDR2 is YYNGEE. Written as DNA, the CDR3 is TGTGCCAGCAGCGTAGAGAGTTACAATGAGCAGTTCTTC. Its protein product is CASSVESYNEQFF.

CDR3 in amino acids: CASREQGLGEKLFF. As DNA, the CDR3 is TGTGCCAGCAGAGAACAGGGGTTGGGTGAAAAACTGTTTTTT. V and J are TRBV7-9 and TRBJ1-4; 7 bases line up with TRBD1. The trim removed 6 bases at V and 7 bases at J, leaving 8 bases unmatched. Germline V gene sequence: CDR1 SEHNR, CDR2 FQNEAQ (reference sequence). The CDR3 sequence is 14 residues long.

The chain carries TRBV28 and TRBJ2-7, with TRBD2 matching over 13 bases. The CDR3 totals 13 residues. CDR1 MDHEN and CDR2 SYDVKM come from the germline V gene. Trimming took 6 bases from V and 11 from J; bases not matched to a gene: 7. In DNA form, the CDR3 reads TGTGCCAGCAGGTTAGGACTAGCGGGAGCGGAGTACTTC. It specifies CASRLGLAGAEYF.

The chain recombines TRBV2 with TRBJ2-2; TRBD1 or TRBD2 may be the D gene (5 bases each). Germline V CDR1 and CDR2: SNHLY, FYNNEI. Trimming left V 5 bases short and J 4 bases short, with 8 bases between. The CDR3 is 13 residues long. The CDR3: CASSPGPTGELFF. The CDR3 DNA reads as TGTGCCAGCAGTCCGGGACCCACCGGGGAGCTGTTTTTT.

The chain couples TRBV5-4 to TRBJ1-1, with D tentatively TRBD1 (5 bases). This CDR3 has 14 amino acids. V was shortened by 0 bases and J by 3 bases, with 9 bases between the two germline ends. Per germline, CDR1 SGHNT and CDR2 YYREEE (reference sequence). This chain's CDR3 is CASSLGQTYTEAFF. As DNA, the CDR3 is TGTGCCAGCAGCTTGGGACAGACCTACACTGAAGCTTTCTTT.

This clone was seen only once. The chain employs TRBV29-1 and TRBJ1-2; 8 bases are a match to TRBD1. Trimming took 2 bases from V and 1 from J; bases not matched to a gene: 9. This CDR3 comprises 16 residues. Germline V lookup: CDR1 SQVTM, CDR2 ANQGSEA. In DNA, the CDR3 is TGCAGCGTTGAAAAAACTTACAGGGGGGATAACTATGGCTACACCTTC. As protein: CSVEKTYRGDNYGYTF.

The chain employs TRBV5-3 and TRBJ2-7, with D perhaps being TRBD1 or TRBD2 (5 bases each). TRBV5-3 belongs to the ORF category, with a function that is uncertain. The CDR3 sequence is 13 residues long. Trimming removed 8 bases from V and 2 bases from J, with 14 bases in between. In DNA, the CDR3 is TGTGCCAGGGGGATACAGGAGGCCTACGAGCAGTACTTC. This gives the protein CARGIQEAYEQYF.

The rearrangement uses TRBV4-1 and TRBJ1-4, with D unclear. Germline CDR1 MGHRA, CDR2 YSYEKL. V lost 0 bases to trimming and J lost 4 bases, with 15 bases between them. The CDR3 is 17 amino acids. The CDR3: CASSQEGSAGYNEKLFF. The DNA for the CDR3 is TGCGCCAGCAGCCAAGAAGGTTCCGCAGGCTATAATGAAAAACTGTTTTTT.

The chain joins TRBV7-2 to TRBJ2-2, with D perhaps being TRBD1 or TRBD2 (7 bases each). The V gene lost 6 bases and the J gene lost 3 bases, with 14 bases spanning the gap. Germline V gene lookup returns CDR1 SGHTA and CDR2 FQGNSA. There are 15 residues in the CDR3. The DNA of the CDR3 is TGTGCCAGCAGACCTCAGGGGGGGTACACCGGGGAGCTGTTTTTT. The encoded protein is CASRPQGGYTGELFF.